Each of the 6 T cell receptor beta chains below was sequenced from the same sample in a study of OX40 agonist ivuxolimab in advanced cancers. Receptors were amplified or captured by the immunoSEQ multiplex PCR assay. TCRdb took this table from immuneACCESS and kept in-frame rearrangements with V and J called. Such tables lack part of the clones; where checked against another copy, unresolved V genes explain under half of the gap, and the rest is unexplained. The sample table shows 50,000 to 85,000 clones, and less than 90% are seen once. About 2.5% of the sample goes to the ten largest clones. The input for sequencing was CD4+ or CD8+ T cells sorted from blood, taken in a trial of the OX40 agonist ivuxolimab. The receptors were gathered from an adult with an advanced solid tumor such as melanoma, head and neck, liver or kidney cancer.

The chain joins TRBV11-2 to TRBJ2-7; perhaps TRBD1 as D (5 bases). V was pared by 2 bases and J by 3 bases, with 17 bases between. The length of the CDR3 is 16 residues. Germline assignment: CDR1 SGHAT and CDR2 FQNNGV. The CDR3 nucleotides read TGTGCCAGCAGCTTATATGGGGCATCGGGTGACTACGAGCAGTACTTC. Translating it yields CASSLYGASGDYEQYF.

This rearrangement joins TRBV7-3 to TRBJ2-1; TRBD1 is a possible D gene (6 bases). V was pared by 4 bases and J by 6 bases, with 16 bases between. This CDR3 has 15 amino acids. CDR1 and CDR2 (germline): SGHTA, FQGTGA. This CDR3 is CASSSTGPLPNEQFF. The DNA of the CDR3 is TGTGCCAGCAGCTCAACAGGGCCCCTCCCCAATGAGCAGTTCTTC.

This clone was counted once. The chain is built from TRBV30 and TRBJ1-1; no clear D. The CDR3 runs 13 residues. Germline lookup yields CDR1 GTSNPN and CDR2 SVGIG (reference sequence). V lost 5 bases and J 3 bases, leaving 13 bases between the germline ends. This CDR3 is CAWLWRADTEAFF. CDR3 sequence (DNA): TGTGCCTGGTTGTGGAGGGCGGACACTGAAGCTTTCTTT.

The chain recombines TRBV10-3 with TRBJ2-7; 8 nucleotides match TRBD1. The CDR3 sequence is 15 residues long. Trimming cost V 4 bases and J 7 bases; bases outside gene matches: 12. Germline values: CDR1 ENHRY, CDR2 SYGVKD. The DNA for the CDR3 is TGTGCCATCAGTGTTTACCCCAGGGGGCCCGGGGAGCAGTACTTC. This gives the protein CAISVYPRGPGEQYF.

The chain recombines TRBV9 with TRBJ1-3, with D perhaps matching TRBD1 (5 bases). Germline values: CDR1 SGDLS, CDR2 YYNGEE. The CDR3 is 15 amino acids. V was cut by 4 bases and J by 9 bases, with 20 bases left in between. The CDR3 reads CASSPKGRTLGTIYF. The CDR3 nucleotides read TGTGCCAGCAGCCCAAAAGGGAGGACACTTGGCACCATATATTTT.

V usage is TRBV12-5 and J usage is TRBJ2-7; 11 positions match TRBD1. Germline V CDR1 and CDR2: LGHNT, FRNRAP. The CDR3 spans 15 residues. After removal of 6 bases from V and 3 bases from J, the junction contained 7 bases not matched to a gene. The CDR3: CASGLGTGGDYEQYF. CDR3 DNA: TGTGCTAGTGGACTCGGGACAGGGGGGGACTACGAGCAGTACTTC.